This TCR beta chain was documented in a study of Graves' ophthalmopathy and Graves' hyperthyroidism. CDR1 and CDR2 (germline): LNHDA, SQIVND (reference sequence). CDR3 length equals 18 residues. The V segment lost 4 bases and the J segment 0 bases; nucleotides outside the gene matches: 9. TCR beta CDR3 regions were amplified from RNA transcripts. An opening RT-PCR round employed HTBI primers and preceded a second-round multiplex PCR. Via MiXCR, TCRdb re-called the multiplex PCR reads, giving one row per CDR3 protein. The sample lists hundreds of thousands of distinct CDR3 sequences, under 50% occurring once.

This clonotype originated in an adult man with Graves' ophthalmopathy. V usage is TRBV19 and J usage is TRBJ2-6; 7 bases align to TRBD1. The sample was peripheral blood. CDR3 DNA sequence: TGTGCCAGTAGTACTTGGGACAGTGCCACCTCTGGGGCCAACGTCCTGACTTTC. Its protein is CASSTWDSATSGANVLTF.